This TCR beta chain was captured in a study of CD8+CD57+ T cells in acquired aplastic anemia. Study information: Mean DNA quantity obtained from sorted CD4+ and CD8+ cells was about 3.2 ug.

TCR beta VDJ and CDR3 were profiled, and genomic DNA was the template. TCRdb called the reads again in MiXCR, with one record for every CDR3 protein. The sample lists around 42,000 distinct CDR3 sequences, about 63% seen once, with 45% to 75% in the top ten. Patients who underwent sequencing had shown CD8+CD57+ cell expansion by flow cytometry. V lost 7 bases to trimming and J lost 3 bases, with 7 bases between them. The CDR3 spans 12 residues. Germline V CDR1 and CDR2: SNHLY, FYNNEI. The sequence was obtained from a human donor with aplastic anemia. The chain carries TRBV2 and TRBJ2-1; D is uncertain. The sequenced sample was sorted CD4+, CD8+, or CD8+CD57+ T cells (not recorded which) from PBMCs. The CDR3 here is CASMGYYNEQFF. The CDR3 bases are TGTGCCAGCATGGGGTACTACAATGAGCAGTTCTTC. The whole variable domain, remainder taken from reference TRBV2 and TRBJ2-1, is EPEVTQTPSHQVTQMGQEVILRCVPISNHLYFYWYRQILGQKVEFLVSFYNNEISEKSEIFDDQFSVERPDGSNFTLKIRSTKLEDSAMYFCASMGYYNEQFFGPGTRLTVL.